This T cell receptor beta chain was sequenced during a study of blood T cell repertoires in COVID-19. Study details: The origin of the acute and convalescent COVID-19 samples was the United States, Italy and Spain.

In the authors' methods: Amplification from reference gene primers served as the basis for estimated nucleated cell counts. Data came from immunoSEQ multiplex PCR; TCRdb stores just in-frame clones and leaves some out. V and J calls and clone size are as listed in that table; D and trimming were resolved from the DNA. The repertoire holds about 280,000 clones, with 80% to 90% as singletons. CDR3 length: 13 amino acids. Germline assignment: CDR1 MNHEY and CDR2 SMNVEV (reference sequence). Trimming left V 3 bases short and J 5 bases short, with 8 bases between. What was sequenced was PBMCs or T cells enriched from blood (not recorded which). The chain links TRBV27 to TRBJ2-1, with TRBD2 as a possible D gene (5 bases). This TCR was recovered from a woman aged 25 to 39 with acute COVID-19. CDR3 sequence: CASSFGLNNEQFF. CDR3 DNA sequence: TGTGCCAGCAGTTTCGGACTTAACAATGAGCAGTTCTTC.